These T cell receptor beta chains were read from a single sample in a study of T cell changes during pregnancy in multiple sclerosis. TCRdb's table, derived via immunoSEQ multiplex PCR, lists solely in-frame clones and lacks some. The table includes just under 45,000 clones, 95% to 96% detected once. The sequenced sample was peripheral blood, obtained in the second trimester of pregnancy. The receptor source for this set is a female donor with multiple sclerosis, enrolled in a pregnancy study. The CDR3 runs from the conserved cysteine through the conserved F or W. D genes are given only for firm matches. Not all rows give a size; the values are once, few, many and, for expanded clones, a class.

V	J	size	D	CDR3	DNA
TRBV29-1	TRBJ2-3	once	-	CSVDYTDTQYF	TGCAGCGTTGACTACACAGATACGCAGTATTTT
TRBV7-2	TRBJ1-1	-	-	CASSLFPGGAEAFF	TGTGCCAGCAGCTTATTTCCCGGGGGGGCTGAAGCTTTCTTT
TRBV7-8	TRBJ1-2	-	-	CASSATANYGYTF	TGTGCCAGCAGCGCGACAGCTAACTATGGCTACACCTTC
TRBV19	TRBJ2-7	-	-	CASSFGQDYEQYF	TGTGCCAGTAGCTTTGGACAAGACTACGAGCAGTACTTC
TRBV10-3	TRBJ2-5	-	TRBD2	CAISETSGGVQETQYF	TGTGCCATCAGTGAGACTAGCGGGGGGGTTCAAGAGACCCAGTACTTC
TRBV5-1	TRBJ2-7	-	TRBD1	CASSPGGQDSYEQYF	TGCGCCAGCAGCCCAGGCGGACAGGACTCCTACGAGCAGTACTTC
TRBV10-2	TRBJ1-5	-	-	CASSAGFNQPQHF	TGCGCCAGCAGTGCCGGTTTCAATCAGCCCCAGCATTTT
TRBV7-9	TRBJ2-1	once	TRBD2	CASSRPGLAGEYSYNEQFF	TGTGCCAGCAGCCGTCCGGGACTAGCGGGAGAGTACTCCTACAATGAGCAGTTCTTC
TRBV11-3	TRBJ2-5	-	TRBD2	CASSLAGGQGTQYF	TGTGCCAGCAGCTTAGCGGGAGGGCAGGGGACCCAGTACTTC
TRBV7-9	TRBJ1-3	-	-	CASSLGGLHSGNTIYF	TGTGCCAGCAGCTTAGGGGGGCTACACTCTGGAAACACCATATATTTT
TRBV9	TRBJ2-2	-	TRBD1	CASTGTASGELFF	TGTGCCAGCACCGGGACAGCCTCCGGGGAGCTGTTTTTT
TRBV6-6	TRBJ2-5	-	-	CASSYPPKGETQYF	TGTGCCAGCAGTTATCCCCCGAAGGGGGAGACCCAGTACTTC
TRBV5-1	TRBJ1-1	-	-	CASSLGTTSLSGTEAFF	TGCGCCAGCAGCTTGGGCACTACAAGTCTCTCCGGCACTGAAGCTTTCTTT
TRBV10-3	TRBJ1-2	once	TRBD1	CAIRATGGYGYTF	TGTGCCATCAGAGCGACAGGGGGCTATGGCTACACCTTC
TRBV21-1	TRBJ2-4	-	-	CASSTEVRDSQTWQYF	TGTGCCAGCAGCACAGAGGTCCGGGACAGCCAAACGTGGCAGTACTTC
TRBV6-5	TRBJ1-6	-	TRBD1	CASSYSTGDNSPLHF	TGTGCCAGCAGTTACTCGACAGGGGATAATTCACCCCTCCACTTT